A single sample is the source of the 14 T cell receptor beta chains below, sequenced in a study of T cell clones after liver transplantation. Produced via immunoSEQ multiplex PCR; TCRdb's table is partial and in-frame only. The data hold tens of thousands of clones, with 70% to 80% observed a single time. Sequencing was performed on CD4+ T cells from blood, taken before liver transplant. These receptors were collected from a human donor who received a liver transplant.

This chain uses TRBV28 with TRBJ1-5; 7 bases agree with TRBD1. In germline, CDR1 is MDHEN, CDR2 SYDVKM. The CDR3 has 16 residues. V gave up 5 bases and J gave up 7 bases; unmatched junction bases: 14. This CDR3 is CASSPRFRGLEQPQHF. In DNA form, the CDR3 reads TGTGCCAGCAGTCCCCGGTTCAGGGGGTTGGAGCAGCCCCAGCATTTT.

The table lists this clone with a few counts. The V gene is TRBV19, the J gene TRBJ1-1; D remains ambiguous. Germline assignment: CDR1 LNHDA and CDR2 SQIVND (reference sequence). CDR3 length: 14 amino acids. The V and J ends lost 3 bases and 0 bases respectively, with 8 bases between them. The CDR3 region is CASSMPGLNTEAFF. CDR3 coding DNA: TGTGCCAGTAGTATGCCAGGCCTGAACACTGAAGCTTTCTTT.

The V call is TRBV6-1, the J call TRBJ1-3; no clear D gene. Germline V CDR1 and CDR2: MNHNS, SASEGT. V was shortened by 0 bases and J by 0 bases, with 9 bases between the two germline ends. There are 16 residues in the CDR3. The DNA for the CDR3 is TGTGCCAGCAGTGAAGCGGCCAGTTACTCTGGAAACACCATATATTTT. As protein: CASSEAASYSGNTIYF.

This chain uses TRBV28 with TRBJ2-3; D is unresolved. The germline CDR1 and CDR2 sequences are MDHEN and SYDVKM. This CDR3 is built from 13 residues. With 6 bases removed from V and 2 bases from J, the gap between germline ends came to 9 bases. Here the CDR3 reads CASRLSSTDTQYF. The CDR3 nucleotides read TGTGCCAGCAGATTGAGCTCCACAGATACGCAGTATTTT.

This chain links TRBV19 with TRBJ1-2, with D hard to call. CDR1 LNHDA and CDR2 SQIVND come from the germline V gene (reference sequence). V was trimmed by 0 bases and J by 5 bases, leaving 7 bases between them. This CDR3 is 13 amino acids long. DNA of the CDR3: TGTGCCAGTAGTATAGACGGGGAGTATGGCTACACCTTC. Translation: CASSIDGEYGYTF.

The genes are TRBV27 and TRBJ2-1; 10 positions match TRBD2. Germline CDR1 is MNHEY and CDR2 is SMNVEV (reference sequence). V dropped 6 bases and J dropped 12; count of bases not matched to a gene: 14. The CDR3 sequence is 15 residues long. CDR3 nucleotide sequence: TGTGCCAGCAGAAAAGCCGGGACTAGCGAATTCCGGCAGTTCTTC. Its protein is CASRKAGTSEFRQFF.

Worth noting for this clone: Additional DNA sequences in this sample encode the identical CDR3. DNA of the CDR3: TGTGCCAGCAGTTATGGACAAAGCAATGAAAAACTGTTTTTT. The encoded protein is CASSYGQSNEKLFF. The rearrangement uses TRBV6-6 and TRBJ1-4; D is possibly TRBD1 (5 bases). Germline V gives CDR1 MNHNY, CDR2 SVGAGI (reference sequence). CDR3 length equals 14 residues. Trimming stripped 3 bases from V and 5 bases from J, with 10 bases between.

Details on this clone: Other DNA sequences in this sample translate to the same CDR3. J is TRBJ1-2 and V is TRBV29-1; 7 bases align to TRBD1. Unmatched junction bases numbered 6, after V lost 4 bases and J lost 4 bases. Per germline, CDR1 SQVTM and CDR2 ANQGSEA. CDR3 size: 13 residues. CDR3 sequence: CSVGTGGPYGYTF. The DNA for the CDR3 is TGCAGCGTTGGGACAGGAGGACCCTATGGCTACACCTTC.

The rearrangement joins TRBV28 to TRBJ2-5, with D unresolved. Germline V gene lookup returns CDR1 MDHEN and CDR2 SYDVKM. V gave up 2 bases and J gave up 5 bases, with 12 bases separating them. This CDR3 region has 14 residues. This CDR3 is CASSLIALRETQYF. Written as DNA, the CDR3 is TGTGCCAGCAGTTTAATAGCCCTGCGGGAGACCCAGTACTTC.

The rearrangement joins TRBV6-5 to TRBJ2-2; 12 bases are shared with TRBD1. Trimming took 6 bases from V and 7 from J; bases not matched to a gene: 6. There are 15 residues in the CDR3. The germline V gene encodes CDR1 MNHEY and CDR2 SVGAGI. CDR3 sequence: CASSPGQGAGGELFF. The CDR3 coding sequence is TGTGCCAGCAGCCCGGGACAGGGGGCGGGCGGGGAGCTGTTTTTT.

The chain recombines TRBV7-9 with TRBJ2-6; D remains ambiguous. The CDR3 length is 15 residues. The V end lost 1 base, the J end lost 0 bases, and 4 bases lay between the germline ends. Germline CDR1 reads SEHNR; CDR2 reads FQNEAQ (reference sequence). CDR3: CASSLDYSGANVLTF. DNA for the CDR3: TGTGCCAGCAGCTTAGACTACTCTGGGGCCAACGTCCTGACTTTC.

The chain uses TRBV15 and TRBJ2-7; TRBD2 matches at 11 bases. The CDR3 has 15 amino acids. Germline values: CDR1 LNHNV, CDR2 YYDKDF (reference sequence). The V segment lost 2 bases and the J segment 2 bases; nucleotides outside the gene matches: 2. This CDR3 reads CATSRTSGGPYEQYF. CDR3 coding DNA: TGTGCCACCAGCAGAACTAGCGGGGGCCCCTACGAGCAGTACTTC.

In DNA form, the CDR3 reads TGTGCCAGCTCACCACCTGTACCAGGGCGGGGGGATACGCAGTATTTT. This translates into CASSPPVPGRGDTQYF. The chain joins TRBV18 to TRBJ2-3; TRBD2 matches 7 bases. The germline V gene has CDR1 KGHSH and CDR2 LQKENI. The CDR3 is 16 amino acids. Trimming cost V 0 bases and J 6 bases; bases outside gene matches: 9.

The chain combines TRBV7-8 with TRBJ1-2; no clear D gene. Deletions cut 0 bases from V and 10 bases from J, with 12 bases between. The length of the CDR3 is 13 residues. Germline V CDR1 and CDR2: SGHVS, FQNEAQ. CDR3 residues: CASSLARDGYYTF. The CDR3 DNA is TGTGCCAGCAGCTTAGCGCGGGATGGGTACTACACCTTC.